This T cell receptor (beta chain) was recorded in a study of regulatory T cells in long-lasting Graves disease (dated by TCRdb to the early 2020s). Concerning the study at large: Persistent Graves' disease meant more than 5 years of antithyroid drug treatment with TSH receptor autoantibodies that stayed positive. Antithyroid drugs had been taken for about 9.7 years on average by persistent Graves' disease patients in the clinical cohort. The study was registered as a clinical trial and conducted in China. A total of 33 samples underwent TCR sequencing, from about 13 patients with persistent Graves' disease and about 20 patients with newly diagnosed Graves' disease. Peripheral blood TCR sequencing and RNA sequencing compared persistent Graves' disease patients with newly diagnosed Graves' disease patients.

This clonotype occurred many times. No antigen is known for it. No qualities accompany the bases; no much larger clone lies one base away. The paper as a whole reports these results and caveats: Preferential use of TRBV28, TRBJ1-2 and TRBJ2-5 was observed in persistent disease, whereas TRBV20-1 and TRBJ2-1 were favored in newly diagnosed disease. Lower TCR Shannon entropy and fewer highly expanded clones were observed in persistent Graves' disease patients than in newly diagnosed patients, which suggested clonal expansion. Sequencing and analysis were limited to the TCR beta chain. The small sample size was acknowledged by the authors as a limitation that may reduce accuracy. Patients with persistent disease shared more public clonotypes (about 2,900) than newly diagnosed patients did (about 970). Only peripheral blood was studied, because thyroid tissue, the primary lesion, was inaccessible.

Spanning cysteine to phenylalanine, the CDR3 consists of 15 amino acids. Only the CDR3 portion is preserved as DNA: 45 bases, with reading frame beginning at the first base. V and J are trimmed by 4 bases and 5 bases, and the gene matches miss 8 bases of the junction. The germline V gene encodes CDR1 MDHEN and CDR2 SYDVKM. Libraries were constructed by multiplex PCR. The sample was run on an Illumina HiSeq 4000. CDR3 regions were amplified by Arm-PCR with iRepertoire HTBI primers to construct TCR beta libraries. PCR products were gel purified before sequencing. As for the authors' bioinformatics: Gene usage analysis of CDR3 amino acid clonotypes relied on the roughly 58 TRBV and around 13 TRBJ segments identified across samples. COPE and FqMerger were used to merge the filtered high-quality paired reads into contigs. BLAST was used to align contigs to IMGT TRBV, TRBD and TRBJ reference genes, with CDR3 defined following IMGT. Clonotypes above 0.1% frequency were classified as highly expanded clones. Repertoire diversity was measured by Shannon entropy, and V-J evenness by the Gini coefficient. A clonotype found in more than one individual was treated as public. The public sequencing data were trimmed at Q25 with fastp and processed into clonotypes with MiXCR by TCRdb, which kept only in-frame beta chains. One record per CDR3 amino acid sequence lists the most common genes and DNA. TCRdb, not the authors, supplied the V and J calls. Here the sample has about 420,000 distinct CDR3 sequences; about a quarter occur a single time. The top ten clonotypes cover roughly 26% of the sample.

This sample's time point label indicates: persistent/refractory GD, antithyroid drugs over 5 years with positive TRAb. For both TCR sequencing and RNA sequencing, RNA was extracted from PBMCs using TRIzol. The diagnosis of Graves' disease was made according to American Thyroid Association guidelines. The patients came from an endocrinology department in Xi'an, China. Each patient gave approximately 9.7 milliliters of peripheral blood, collected in an EDTA anticoagulant tube. PBMCs were isolated by Ficoll Paque Plus density gradient separation without further T cell sorting. RNA quality was checked with an Agilent 2100 Bioanalyzer and agarose gel, and concentration with a NanoDrop 2000.

Recombination connected TRBV28 to TRBJ2-5; 9 central bases correspond to TRBD2. This TCR was recovered from a female donor with Graves disease. Here the sequenced sample was peripheral blood mononuclear cells (PBMCs), taken when the disease was refractory, from a patient treated with antithyroid drugs. The sequenced DNA is TGTGCCAGCAGTTCTGGGACTAGCTTGGTCGAGACCCAGTACTTC. It is translated as CASSSGTSLVETQYF. This CDR3, with the reference TRBV28 and TRBJ2-5 proteins standing in past its ends, gives the full variable domain DVKVTQSSRYLVKRTGEKVFLECVQDMDHENMFWYRQDPGLGLRLIYFSYDVKMKEKGDIPEGYSVSREKKERFSLILESASTNQTSMYLCASSSGTSLVETQYFGPGTRLLVL.